The 19 T cell receptor beta chains presented below share a single source sample, sequenced in a study of T cell repertoires in cytomegalovirus infection. No antigens are known for them. TCRdb itself ran the reads through MiXCR, one entry per CDR3 protein. The repertoire holds about 770,000 distinct CDR3 sequences, with about 28% as singletons. The sample here was cultured CD8+ T cells from PBMCs, taken from culture after CMV antigen stimulation. These receptors all stem from a human donor in good health (CMV status not recorded). Some clones in this sample may be carry-over from other donors' samples.

The chain combines TRBV27 with TRBJ2-1; possibly TRBD2 for D (5 bases). The V gene lost 2 bases and the J gene lost 9 bases, with 11 bases spanning the gap. This CDR3 region has 13 residues. The germline CDR1 and CDR2 sequences are MNHEY and SMNVEV (reference sequence). The CDR3 nucleotides are TGTGCCAGCAGTTTAGGAAGAGGGTCTGAGCAGTTCTTC. Translating it yields CASSLGRGSEQFF.

There are many counts of this clonotype. This chain uses TRBV7-9 with TRBJ1-2; possibly TRBD1 for D (6 bases). Germline V gene data show CDR1 as SEHNR and CDR2 as FQNEAQ (reference sequence). The V gene lost 5 bases and the J gene lost 3 bases, with 16 bases spanning the gap. CDR3 size: 15 residues. The CDR3 here is CASSTRDKRDYGYTF. The DNA for the CDR3 is TGTGCCAGCAGCACAAGGGACAAAAGAGACTATGGCTACACCTTC.

The chain links TRBV6-4 to TRBJ2-7, with no clear D. Between the trimmed V and J ends, which lost 3 bases and 5 bases, there was a span of 17 bases. There are 15 residues in the CDR3. The germline V gene encodes CDR1 MRHNA and CDR2 SNTAGT. CDR3 in amino acids: CASSDKTDPVHEQYV. CDR3 sequence (DNA): TGTGCCAGCAGTGATAAAACAGACCCCGTCCACGAGCAGTACGTC.

The V call is TRBV6-5, the J call TRBJ2-1; maybe TRBD1 (6 bases). CDR1 is MNHEY and CDR2 is SVGAGI in the germline V gene. V lost 8 bases to trimming and J lost 1 base, with 18 bases between them. The CDR3 runs to 16 residues. The chain's CDR3 is CASAPSTGSSYNEQFF. The CDR3 DNA reads as TGTGCCAGCGCCCCGTCGACAGGTAGTTCCTACAATGAGCAGTTCTTC.

V and J are TRBV24-1 and TRBJ1-1; no definite D call. The CDR3 totals 16 residues. V was pared by 2 bases and J by 1 base, with 13 bases between. Germline V lookup: CDR1 KGHDR, CDR2 SFDVKD. The chain's CDR3 is CATSDSTGIKNTEAFF. The CDR3 DNA reads TGTGCCACCAGTGATTCCACCGGGATAAAGAACACTGAAGCTTTCTTT.

This sequence joins TRBV19 and TRBJ1-1; 9 positions agree with TRBD1. The CDR3 is made up of 15 amino acids. Germline CDR1 is LNHDA and CDR2 is SQIVND (reference sequence). V was pared by 7 bases and J by 0 bases, with 6 bases of the junction left unmatched. The CDR3 loop is CASTAGQGMNTEAFF. DNA of the CDR3: TGTGCCAGTACCGCAGGACAGGGGATGAACACTGAAGCTTTCTTT.

This chain links TRBV6-1 with TRBJ1-2; weak D call: TRBD1 (5 bases). Trimming stripped 3 bases from V and 8 bases from J, with 16 bases between. Germline CDR1 is MNHNS and CDR2 is SASEGT. This CDR3 is 14 amino acids long. In DNA form, the CDR3 reads TGTGCCAGCAGTGATTCTGGGGACGGACGGGGCTACACCTTC. Translated, it gives CASSDSGDGRGYTF.

The rearrangement joins TRBV4-1 to TRBJ1-5; D is possibly TRBD1 (5 bases). Trimming left V 0 bases short and J 7 bases short, with 13 bases between. The CDR3 length is 15 residues. Germline values: CDR1 MGHRA, CDR2 YSYEKL. The CDR3 spells CASSQDPGRGQPQHF. For the CDR3, the DNA is TGCGCCAGCAGCCAAGATCCCGGGCGGGGGCAGCCCCAGCATTTT.

Only a few counts were recorded for this clonotype. This chain links TRBV7-9 with TRBJ2-1; possibly TRBD1 or TRBD2 for D (7 bases each). Germline V gene sequence: CDR1 SEHNR, CDR2 FQNEAQ (reference sequence). The CDR3 loop spans 16 amino acids. With 1 base removed from V and 7 bases from J, the gap between germline ends came to 17 bases. CDR3 in amino acids: CASSLGDSGAGNEQFF. In DNA, the CDR3 is TGTGCCAGCAGCTTAGGGGACAGCGGGGCGGGGAATGAGCAGTTCTTC.

This clonotype has a single count. The rearrangement uses TRBV6-5 and TRBJ1-2; D gene uncertain. In germline, CDR1 is MNHEY, CDR2 SVGAGI. V shed 0 bases and J shed 6 bases, with 20 bases lying between them. The CDR3 consists of 17 residues. CDR3 coding DNA: TGTGCCAGCAGTTACTCGATTTCGGCGTTCCAAGGACATGGCTACACCTTC. This sequence encodes CASSYSISAFQGHGYTF.

The rearrangement links TRBV12-3 or TRBV12-4 to TRBJ2-7, with 9 nucleotides matching TRBD1. With 3 bases clipped from V and 3 bases from J, the junction kept 9 bases outside the gene matches. This CDR3 contains 16 residues. In DNA, the CDR3 is TGTGCCAGCAGTTTCATTATAGGACAGGGGAACTACGAGCAGTACTTC. Translated, it gives CASSFIIGQGNYEQYF.

This clonotype was seen more than once but under ten times. The V gene is TRBV4-3, the J gene TRBJ1-2, with D perhaps matching TRBD1 (6 bases). Trimming pared 0 bases from V and 3 bases from J, leaving 8 bases between. Germline V lookup: CDR1 LGHNA, CDR2 YSLEER. The CDR3 is 14 residues long. The CDR3 protein is CASSQDNRDYGYTF. The CDR3 region has the DNA TGCGCCAGCAGCCAAGATAACAGGGACTATGGCTACACCTTC.

The chain is built from TRBV19 and TRBJ1-6; D gene unclear. CDR1 and CDR2 from the germline V gene are LNHDA and SQIVND (reference sequence). Between the trimmed V and J ends, which lost 5 bases and 0 bases, there was a span of 11 bases. This CDR3 is built from 16 residues. The CDR3, as DNA: TGTGCCAGTAGTCAATTCCCGAGCTCCTATAATTCACCCCTCCACTTT. This gives the protein CASSQFPSSYNSPLHF.

This clonotype came up a few times. The chain couples TRBV15 to TRBJ1-3, with unresolved D. This CDR3 has 15 amino acids. V lost 5 bases to trimming and J lost 1 base, with 12 bases between them. Germline CDR1 reads LNHNV; CDR2 reads YYDKDF (reference sequence). CDR3 coding DNA: TGTGCCACCAGCGGCCCCTCGGAGTCTGGAAACACCATATATTTT. This translates into CATSGPSESGNTIYF.

V is TRBV28 and J is TRBJ2-1; the D gene is possibly TRBD2 (6 bases). CDR3 length: 15 residues. The germline CDR1 and CDR2 sequences are MDHEN and SYDVKM. Trimming removed 10 bases at V and 6 bases at J, with 22 bases between. This chain's CDR3 is CATKGEDHWANEQFF. CDR3 bases: TGTGCCACCAAAGGGGAGGACCATTGGGCCAATGAGCAGTTCTTC.

This clonotype has only a few counts. The V and J genes are TRBV7-9 and TRBJ2-1; no firm D call. Trimming removed 5 bases from V and 5 bases from J, with 16 bases in between. The germline V gene encodes CDR1 SEHNR and CDR2 FQNEAQ (reference sequence). The CDR3 has 15 amino acids. The chain's CDR3 is CASSHPFGENNEQFF. The DNA of the CDR3 is TGTGCCAGCAGCCACCCTTTCGGAGAAAACAATGAGCAGTTCTTC.

The chain uses TRBV4-2 and TRBJ2-3; no firm D call. The ends were cut back, 0 bases at V and 2 bases at J, with 12 bases in the middle. Germline CDR1 LGHNA, CDR2 YNFKEQ. The CDR3 covers 16 residues. This chain's CDR3 is CASSQDVGSPTDTQYF. CDR3 nucleotide sequence: TGTGCCAGCAGCCAAGATGTGGGGTCACCCACAGATACGCAGTATTTT.

The V gene is TRBV27, the J gene TRBJ2-1; 15 bases are shared with TRBD2. The CDR3 length is 18 residues. Trimming removed 4 bases from V and 3 bases from J; junction bases left unmatched: 7. Germline lookup yields CDR1 MNHEY and CDR2 SMNVEV (reference sequence). The CDR3 here is CASSSGTSGGPFYNEQFF. CDR3 DNA: TGTGCCAGCAGTTCCGGGACTAGCGGGGGGCCCTTCTACAATGAGCAGTTCTTC.

The chain combines TRBV5-5 with TRBJ1-6; D unclear. This CDR3 is built from 15 residues. Germline CDR1 SGHKS, CDR2 YYEKEE (reference sequence). V gave up 2 bases and J gave up 9 bases, with 15 bases separating them. The CDR3 DNA reads TGTGCCAGCAGCTTTGTGCTAGGGTCCGGTTCACCCCTCCACTTT. Amino acid sequence: CASSFVLGSGSPLHF.